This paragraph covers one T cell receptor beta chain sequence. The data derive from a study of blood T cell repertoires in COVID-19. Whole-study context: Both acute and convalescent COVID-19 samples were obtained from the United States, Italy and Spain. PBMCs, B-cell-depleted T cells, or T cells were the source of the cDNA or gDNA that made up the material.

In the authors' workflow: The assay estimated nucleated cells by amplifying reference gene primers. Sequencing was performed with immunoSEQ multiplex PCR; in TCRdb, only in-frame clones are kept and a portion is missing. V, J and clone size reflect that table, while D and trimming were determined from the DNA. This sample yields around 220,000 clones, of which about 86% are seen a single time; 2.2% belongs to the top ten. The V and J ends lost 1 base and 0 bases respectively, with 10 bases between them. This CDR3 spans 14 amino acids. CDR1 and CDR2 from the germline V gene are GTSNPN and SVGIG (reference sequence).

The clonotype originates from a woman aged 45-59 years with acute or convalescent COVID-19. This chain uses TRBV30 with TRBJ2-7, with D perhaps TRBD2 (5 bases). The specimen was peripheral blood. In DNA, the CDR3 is TGTGCCTGGAGTGGAGCGGAGAGCTCCTACGAGCAGTACTTC. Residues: CAWSGAESSYEQYF.